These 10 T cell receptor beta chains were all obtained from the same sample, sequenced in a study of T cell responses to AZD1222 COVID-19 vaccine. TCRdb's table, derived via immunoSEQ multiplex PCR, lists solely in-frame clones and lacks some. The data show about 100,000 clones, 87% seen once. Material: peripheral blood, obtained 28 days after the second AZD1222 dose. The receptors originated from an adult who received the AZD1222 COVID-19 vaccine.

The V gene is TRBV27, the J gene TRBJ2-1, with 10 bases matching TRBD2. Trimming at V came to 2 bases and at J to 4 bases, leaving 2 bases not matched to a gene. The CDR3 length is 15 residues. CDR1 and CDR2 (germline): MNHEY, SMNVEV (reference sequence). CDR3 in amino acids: CASSLQLAGYNEQFF. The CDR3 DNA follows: TGTGCCAGCAGTTTACAACTAGCGGGATACAATGAGCAGTTCTTC.

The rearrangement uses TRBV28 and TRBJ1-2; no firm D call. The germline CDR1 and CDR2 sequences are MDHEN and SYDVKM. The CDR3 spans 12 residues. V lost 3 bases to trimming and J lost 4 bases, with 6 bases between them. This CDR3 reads CASSLIGYGYTF. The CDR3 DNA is TGTGCCAGCAGTTTGATTGGCTATGGCTACACCTTC.

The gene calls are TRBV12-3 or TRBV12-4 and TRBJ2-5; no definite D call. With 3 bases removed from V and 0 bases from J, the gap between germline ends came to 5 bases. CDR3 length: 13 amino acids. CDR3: CASSFRNQETQYF. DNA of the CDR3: TGTGCCAGCAGTTTTCGCAACCAAGAGACCCAGTACTTC.

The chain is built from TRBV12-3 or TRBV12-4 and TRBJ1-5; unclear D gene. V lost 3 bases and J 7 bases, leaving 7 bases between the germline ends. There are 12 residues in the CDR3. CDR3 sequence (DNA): TGTGCCAGCAGTTTTTACGGGCAGCCCCAGCATTTT. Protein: CASSFYGQPQHF.

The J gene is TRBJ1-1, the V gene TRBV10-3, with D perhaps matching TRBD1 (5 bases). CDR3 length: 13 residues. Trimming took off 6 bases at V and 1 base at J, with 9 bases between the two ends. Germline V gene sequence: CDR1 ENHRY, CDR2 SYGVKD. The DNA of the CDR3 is TGTGCCATCAGCAGGGACGGGAACACTGAAGCTTTCTTT. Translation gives CAISRDGNTEAFF.

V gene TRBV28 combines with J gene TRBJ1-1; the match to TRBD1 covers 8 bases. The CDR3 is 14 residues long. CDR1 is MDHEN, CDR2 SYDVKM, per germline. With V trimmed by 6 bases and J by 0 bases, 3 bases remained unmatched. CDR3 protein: CASRPGGLNTEAFF. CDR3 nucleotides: TGTGCCAGCAGGCCAGGGGGCTTGAACACTGAAGCTTTCTTT.

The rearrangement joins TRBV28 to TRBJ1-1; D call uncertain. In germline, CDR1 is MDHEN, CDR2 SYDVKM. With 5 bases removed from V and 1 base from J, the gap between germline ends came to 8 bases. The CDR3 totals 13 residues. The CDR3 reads CASSVVPNTEAFF. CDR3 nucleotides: TGTGCCAGCAGTGTGGTCCCGAACACTGAAGCTTTCTTT.

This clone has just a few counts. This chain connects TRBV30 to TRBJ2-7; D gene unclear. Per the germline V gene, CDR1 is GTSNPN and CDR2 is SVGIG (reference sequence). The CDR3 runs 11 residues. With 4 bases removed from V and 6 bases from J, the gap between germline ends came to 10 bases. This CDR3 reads CAWKEQREQYF. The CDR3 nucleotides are TGTGCCTGGAAAGAGCAACGCGAGCAGTACTTC.

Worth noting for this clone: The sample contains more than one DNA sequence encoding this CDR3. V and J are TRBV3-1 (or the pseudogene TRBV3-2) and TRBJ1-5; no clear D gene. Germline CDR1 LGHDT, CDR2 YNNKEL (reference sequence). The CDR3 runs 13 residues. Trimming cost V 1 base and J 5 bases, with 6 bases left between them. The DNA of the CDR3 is TGTGCCAGCAGCCAAGCGCGGGATCAGCCCCAGCATTTT. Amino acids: CASSQARDQPQHF.

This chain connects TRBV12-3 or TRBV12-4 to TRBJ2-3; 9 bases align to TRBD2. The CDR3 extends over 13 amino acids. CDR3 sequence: CASSGSVSDTQYF. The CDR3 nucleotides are TGTGCTAGTAGCGGGAGTGTCTCAGATACGCAGTATTTT.